These 32 T cell receptor beta chains were all obtained from the same sample, sequenced in a study of regulatory T cells in long-lasting Graves disease. Arm-PCR of CDR3 regions and iRepertoire HTBI primers were used to build TCR beta libraries. TCRdb used MiXCR to reprocess the multiplex PCR reads, holding one entry per CDR3 protein. The data contain approximately 470,000 distinct CDR3 sequences, 20% to 25% of them seen just once; the ten biggest clones take up approximately 7.8%. Time point noted: persistent/refractory GD, antithyroid drugs over 5 years with positive TRAb. PBMC RNA served as the TCR library source. Sequenced here: peripheral blood mononuclear cells (PBMCs), sampled when the disease was refractory, from a patient treated with antithyroid drugs. Receptor source: a female donor with Graves disease.

The chain is built from TRBV2 and TRBJ2-5; 8 bases fit TRBD2. This CDR3 is built from 16 residues. The junction had 8 bases not matched to a gene; V was cut back by 0 bases and J by 5 bases. Germline CDR1 and CDR2: SNHLY and FYNNEI. The CDR3 protein is CASSEATGGPGETQYF. The CDR3 bases are TGTGCCAGCAGTGAAGCGACGGGAGGGCCCGGGGAGACCCAGTACTTC.

This clonotype was detected many times. The chain uses TRBV20-1 and TRBJ2-2; 11 nucleotides match TRBD2. This CDR3 is built from 14 residues. J lost 8 bases, V lost 5 bases, and 7 bases had no gene match. The germline gives CDR1 DFQATT, CDR2 SNEGSKA (reference sequence). The CDR3: CSALPTSGSGELFF. DNA of the CDR3: TGCAGTGCTCTCCCAACTAGCGGGAGTGGGGAGCTGTTTTTT.

This clonotype was detected ten times or more. This rearrangement joins TRBV7-6 to TRBJ1-2; 8 nucleotides line up with TRBD1. Looked up from germline, CDR1 is SGHVS and CDR2 is FNYEAQ. The CDR3 totals 14 residues. With 5 bases clipped from V and 4 bases from J, the junction kept 6 bases outside the gene matches. The CDR3 loop reads CASSPDRGSYGYTF. As DNA, the CDR3 is TGTGCCAGCAGCCCCGACAGGGGAAGCTATGGCTACACCTTC. The complete variable domain, with remaining parts taken from reference TRBV7-6 and TRBJ1-2, reads GAGVSQSPRYKVTKRGQDVALRCDPISGHVSLYWYRQALGQGPEFLTYFNYEAQQDKSGLPNDRFSAERPEGSISTLTIQRTEQRDSAMYRCASSPDRGSYGYTFGSGTRLTVV.

The chain carries TRBV9 and TRBJ1-2; TRBD1 matches 7 bases. With 4 bases clipped from V and 8 bases from J, the junction kept 11 bases outside the gene matches. The germline V gene has CDR1 SGDLS and CDR2 YYNGEE. The CDR3 loop spans 14 amino acids. CDR3 amino acids: CASSLRDRVGGYTF. The CDR3 DNA reads TGTGCCAGCAGCTTACGTGACAGGGTTGGCGGCTACACCTTC.

The genes are TRBV4-3 and TRBJ2-7, with a tentative D call TRBD1 (5 bases). The CDR3 covers 14 residues. The V end lost 4 bases, the J end lost 3 bases, and 13 bases lay between the germline ends. CDR1 LGHNA and CDR2 YSLEER come from the germline V gene. For the CDR3, the DNA is TGCGCCAGCAGCCTCGGGCCCAGGGACTACGAGCAGTACTTC. Translation gives CASSLGPRDYEQYF.

Only a few counts were recorded for this clonotype. The gene calls are TRBV29-1 and TRBJ2-7, with a tentative D call TRBD1 (5 bases). Per the germline V gene, CDR1 is SQVTM and CDR2 is ANQGSEA. Trimming stripped 7 bases from V and 3 bases from J, with 13 bases between. This CDR3 region has 12 residues. The CDR3: CSALDDSYEQYF. In DNA, the CDR3 is TGCAGCGCCCTGGACGACAGCTACGAGCAGTACTTC.

This clonotype was counted a few times. A much larger clone lies one base from this, so it may be a read error. This chain uses TRBV7-9 with TRBJ2-5; D remains ambiguous. Per the germline V gene, CDR1 is SEHNR and CDR2 is FQNEAQ (reference sequence). This CDR3 region has 13 residues. V was trimmed by 4 bases and J by 4 bases, leaving 10 bases between them. The CDR3 sequence is CASSWFAGETQYF. DNA of the CDR3: TGTGCCAGCAGCTGGTTTGCAGGAGAGACCCAGTACTTC.

This clonotype was seen many times. The chain uses TRBV28 and TRBJ2-5; D gene ambiguous. Between the trimmed V and J ends, which lost 5 bases and 2 bases, there was a span of 9 bases. CDR1 is MDHEN and CDR2 is SYDVKM in the germline V gene. This CDR3 is 13 amino acids long. The CDR3: CASSPTFQETQYF. The CDR3 DNA is TGTGCCAGCAGTCCGACTTTTCAAGAGACCCAGTACTTC.

This clonotype was detected many times. The chain has TRBV27 and TRBJ1-1, with a possible D match to TRBD1 (5 bases). The CDR3 loop spans 12 amino acids. V lost 8 bases and J 4 bases, leaving 11 bases between the germline ends. Germline V gene sequence: CDR1 MNHEY, CDR2 SMNVEV (reference sequence). Here the CDR3 reads CASGRRGTEAFF. CDR3 sequence (DNA): TGTGCCAGCGGTCGGAGGGGCACTGAAGCTTTCTTT.

This clonotype was seen a few times. One end of the junction does not line up with germline, which may come from a read error. CDR3 sequence reads: CAGRGGPGQHTEAFF. The CDR3 DNA sequence: TGTGCCGGCAGGGGCGGTCCGGGACAGCACACTGAAGCTTTCTTT. The J gene is TRBJ1-1, the V gene TRBV7-3, with 7 bases that match TRBD1. Germline CDR1 reads SGHTA; CDR2 reads FQGTGA. This CDR3 has 15 amino acids.

The gene calls are TRBV30 and TRBJ2-7, with 7 bases identical to TRBD2. There are 13 residues in the CDR3. Trimming cost V 3 bases and J 12 bases; bases outside gene matches: 14. Germline CDR1 reads GTSNPN; CDR2 reads SVGIG (reference sequence). CDR3 in DNA: TGTGCCTGGAGACTAAGCCAAAGGGCGGGAGTGTACTTC. Its protein is CAWRLSQRAGVYF.

This clonotype has a count of ten or more. The chain is built from TRBV6-1 and TRBJ1-1, with D perhaps TRBD1 (5 bases). Trimming cost V 7 bases and J 5 bases, with 14 bases left between them. The CDR3 contains 13 residues. CDR1 and CDR2 from the germline V gene are MNHNS and SASEGT. The CDR3 loop is CASTSGIGTEAFF. The CDR3 nucleotides are TGTGCCAGCACCTCAGGGATCGGGACTGAAGCTTTCTTT.

This clonotype was counted only a few times. This sequence joins TRBV12-5 and TRBJ1-1; the D gene is possibly TRBD1 (5 bases). Germline V gene lookup returns CDR1 LGHNT and CDR2 FRNRAP. Trimming shortened V by 7 bases and J by 3 bases, and 12 bases separated the two germline ends. This CDR3 is 13 amino acids long. CDR3 sequence: CASAIGVYTEAFF. The CDR3, as DNA: TGTGCTAGTGCCATAGGGGTCTACACTGAAGCTTTCTTT.

The chain carries TRBV6-6 and TRBJ1-1; 8 bases fit TRBD1. Per germline, CDR1 MNHNY and CDR2 SVGAGI (reference sequence). V shed 0 bases and J 0 bases; nucleotides not matched to a gene: 9. The CDR3 covers 18 residues. CDR3 sequence reads: CASSYSITGGPMNTEAFF. The DNA for the CDR3 is TGTGCCAGCAGTTACTCGATCACAGGGGGACCCATGAACACTGAAGCTTTCTTT.

This sequence joins TRBV19 and TRBJ2-7; D is undetermined. The V and J ends lost 6 bases and 6 bases respectively, with 15 bases between them. The CDR3 covers 13 residues. CDR1 and CDR2 from the germline V gene are LNHDA and SQIVND (reference sequence). CDR3 in DNA: TGTGCCAGTAGAGGGAAGGGTTTTTCCGAGCAGTACTTC. Translated: CASRGKGFSEQYF.

This clonotype appeared many times. CDR3 sequence: CASSVIAGIAKNIQYF. CDR3 coding DNA: TGTGCCAGCAGTGTAATAGCGGGCATAGCCAAAAACATTCAGTACTTC. This chain links TRBV28 with TRBJ2-4; 7 nucleotides match TRBD2. Trimming cost V 5 bases and J 0 bases; bases outside gene matches: 7. Germline V gives CDR1 MDHEN, CDR2 SYDVKM. The CDR3 runs to 16 residues.

Only a few counts were recorded for this clonotype. The genes are TRBV19 and TRBJ1-1; D remains ambiguous. Trimming pared 9 bases from V and 1 base from J, leaving 9 bases between. CDR3 size: 12 residues. Germline loops: CDR1 LNHDA, CDR2 SQIVND (reference sequence). As DNA, the CDR3 is TGTGCCAGCGCCATGGGGAACACTGAAGCTTTCTTT. It is translated as CASAMGNTEAFF.

This clonotype was detected ten times or more. The rearrangement uses TRBV20-1 and TRBJ2-7; maybe TRBD2 (7 bases). The V and J ends lost 6 bases and 2 bases respectively, with 17 bases between them. Looked up from germline, CDR1 is DFQATT and CDR2 is SNEGSKA (reference sequence). The CDR3 is made up of 14 amino acids. The CDR3 spells CSARGRDTTYEQYF. CDR3 in DNA: TGCAGTGCCCGGGGGAGGGACACTACCTACGAGCAGTACTTC.

This clonotype was observed a few times. The chain uses TRBV6-9 and TRBJ2-2; D is possibly TRBD1 or TRBD2 (5 bases each). This CDR3 contains 14 residues. Germline V gives CDR1 MNHGY, CDR2 SVAAGI. V lost 3 bases to trimming and J lost 4 bases, with 9 bases between them. CDR3 DNA: TGTGCCAGCAGTTACATCGGGACCACCGGGGAGCTGTTTTTT. It is translated as CASSYIGTTGELFF.

This clonotype was seen ten or more times. The chain employs TRBV7-3 and TRBJ2-7; D perhaps matches TRBD1 (5 bases). With 1 base removed from V and 4 bases from J, the gap between germline ends came to 14 bases. This CDR3 contains 15 residues. The germline gives CDR1 SGHTA, CDR2 FQGTGA. The CDR3 sequence: CASSLNPGIPYEQYF. The CDR3 region has the DNA TGTGCCAGCAGCTTAAACCCAGGGATTCCTTACGAGCAGTACTTC.

This clonotype has only a few counts. V gene TRBV12-3 or TRBV12-4 combines with J gene TRBJ2-1; TRBD1 might be the D (6 bases). The CDR3 totals 16 residues. V lost 4 bases, J lost 0 bases, and 13 bases lay in between. Here the CDR3 reads CASSSNRASSYNEQFF. In DNA form, the CDR3 reads TGTGCCAGCAGTTCCAACAGGGCGAGCTCCTACAATGAGCAGTTCTTC.

This clonotype was observed at least ten times. The genes are TRBV6-1 and TRBJ2-7; 7 positions agree with TRBD1. Per germline, CDR1 MNHNS and CDR2 SASEGT. V was clipped by 0 bases and J by 4 bases; unmatched bases: 3. The CDR3 loop spans 14 amino acids. The CDR3 is CASSEAGTVYEQYF. The DNA for the CDR3 is TGTGCCAGCAGTGAAGCGGGGACAGTATACGAGCAGTACTTC.

V is TRBV4-1 and J is TRBJ1-2, with 11 bases fitting TRBD1. The germline gives CDR1 MGHRA, CDR2 YSYEKL. The length of the CDR3 is 15 residues. The trim removed 1 base at V and 4 bases at J, leaving 2 bases unmatched. The CDR3 DNA follows: TGCGCCAGCAGCCAAGCCGGGACAGGGGGCTATGGCTACACCTTC. As protein: CASSQAGTGGYGYTF.

This clonotype has a handful of counts. The CDR3 sequence is CASSNPSSGVGDTQYF. CDR3 in DNA: TGTGCCAGCAGTAACCCGTCTAGCGGGGTGGGGGATACGCAGTATTTT. The genes are TRBV7-9 and TRBJ2-3, with 9 bases that match TRBD2. The germline V gene encodes CDR1 SEHNR and CDR2 FQNEAQ (reference sequence). J gave up 6 bases and V 6 bases, and 13 bases lay outside the gene matches. This CDR3 has 16 residues.

This clonotype was observed a handful of times. The chain has TRBV6-5 and TRBJ1-1, with 9 bases that match TRBD1. Germline CDR1 MNHEY, CDR2 SVGAGI. This CDR3 region has 14 residues. V lost 2 bases to trimming and J lost 8 bases; unmatched junction nucleotides: 6. The CDR3 sequence is CASSYDRGLPEAFF. Here the CDR3 DNA reads TGTGCCAGCAGTTACGACAGGGGGTTGCCAGAAGCTTTCTTT.

This clonotype appeared a few times. This chain uses TRBV20-1 with TRBJ2-7, with 7 positions matching TRBD2. In germline, CDR1 is DFQATT, CDR2 SNEGSKA (reference sequence). The trim removed 6 bases at V and 4 bases at J, leaving 24 bases unmatched. The CDR3 length is 18 residues. Here the CDR3 reads CSADPIPSRREITYEQYF. The CDR3 nucleotides are TGCAGTGCGGACCCTATACCTTCCAGGCGGGAGATTACGTACGAGCAGTACTTC.

This clonotype was found a few times. The chain joins TRBV29-1 to TRBJ1-2; 9 bases align to TRBD1. The CDR3 loop spans 12 amino acids. CDR1 is SQVTM, CDR2 ANQGSEA, per germline. The V segment lost 6 bases and the J segment 7 bases; nucleotides outside the gene matches: 6. CDR3 residues: CSVRDRVSGYTF. Here the CDR3 DNA reads TGCAGCGTCCGGGACAGGGTTAGTGGCTACACCTTC. The complete variable domain, with remaining parts taken from reference TRBV29-1 and TRBJ1-2, reads SAVISQKPSRDICQRGTSLTIQCQVDSQVTMMFWYRQQPGQSLTLIATANQGSEATYESGFVIDKFPISRPNLTFSTLTVSNMSPEDSSIYLCSVRDRVSGYTFGSGTRLTVV.

The chain uses TRBV7-9 and TRBJ1-6; no reliable D call. The CDR3 consists of 11 residues. V was pared by 5 bases and J by 7 bases, with 3 bases between. Germline V gives CDR1 SEHNR, CDR2 FQNEAQ (reference sequence). For the CDR3, the DNA is TGTGCCAGCAGCGAGAATTCACCCCTCCACTTT. It is translated as CASSENSPLHF.

The V call is TRBV2, the J call TRBJ2-4, with D perhaps assigned TRBD1 or TRBD2 (5 bases each). There are 13 residues in the CDR3. Germline loops: CDR1 SNHLY, CDR2 FYNNEI. V was clipped by 3 bases and J by 12 bases, with 15 bases between them. CDR3 region: CASSDSPGTDQYF. CDR3 DNA: TGTGCCAGCAGTGACTCACCAGGGACCGATCAGTACTTC.

This clonotype has a handful of counts. The rearrangement links TRBV10-3 to TRBJ2-2; 10 bases match TRBD2. Trimming at V came to 4 bases and at J to 0 bases, leaving 2 bases not matched to a gene. This CDR3 is 16 amino acids long. The germline gives CDR1 ENHRY, CDR2 SYGVKD. CDR3 DNA: TGTGCCATCAGTGGGGGGACTAGCGCGAACACCGGGGAGCTGTTTTTT. It translates to CAISGGTSANTGELFF.

Details on this clonotype: An end of the junction differs from the germline gene, which may be a read error. This rearrangement joins TRBV7-2 to TRBJ2-7; 10 positions match TRBD2. CDR3 length: 15 residues. Germline V lookup: CDR1 SGHTA, CDR2 FQGNSA. The CDR3 coding sequence is TGTGCCAGCCGCTTGAACCCTAGCGGGAGAGGCAAGCAGTACTTC. Its protein is CASRLNPSGRGKQYF.

This clonotype was detected ten times or more. The chain has TRBV27 and TRBJ2-5, with D uncertain. V gave up 5 bases and J gave up 5 bases, with 9 bases separating them. CDR3 length equals 12 residues. CDR1 is MNHEY, CDR2 SMNVEV, per germline (reference sequence). The CDR3 DNA sequence: TGTGCCAGCAGTCGAACGCGGGAGACCCAGTACTTC. Its protein product is CASSRTRETQYF.